The T cell receptor (beta chain) described here comes from a study of patients and donors after allogeneic stem cell transplantation. TCRdb re-called the RT-PCR reads through MiXCR, storing one row per CDR3 protein. The repertoire consists of roughly 41,000 distinct CDR3 sequences, with over 25% occurring once and the leading ten covering 72%. Sequencing was carried out using blood, either unsorted or a sorted T cell fraction (not recorded which). The sequence derives from a human donor who was either an allogeneic HSCT recipient or a stem cell or donor lymphocyte infusion donor (not recorded which). It is not recorded whose cells these are; they may come from a transplant donor.

The chain's CDR3 is CASAGIAGELFF. The CDR3 DNA reads TGTGCTAGTGCAGGAATAGCCGGGGAGCTGTTTTTT. This rearrangement joins TRBV12-5 to TRBJ2-2; D remains ambiguous. This CDR3 contains 12 residues. With 7 bases removed from V and 6 bases from J, the gap between germline ends came to 9 bases. Germline V lookup: CDR1 LGHNT, CDR2 FRNRAP. Drawing the rest from reference TRBV12-5 and TRBJ2-2, the complete variable domain is DARVTQTPRHKVTEMGQEVTMRCQPILGHNTVFWYRQTMMQGLELLAYFRNRAPLDDSGMPKDRFSAEMPDATLATLKIQPSEPRDSAVYFCASAGIAGELFFGEGSRLTVL.